Detailed here is one T cell receptor (beta chain). Its matching antigen is unknown. This sample includes further DNA sequences coding for the same CDR3. The data were obtained in a study of T cells in localized non-small cell lung cancer. Findings and limits, study-wide: Exceeding tumor, uninvolved adjacent lung had the highest T cell clonality. With higher T cell density in blood came longer overall survival. The study detected a median approximately 55 of the top 100 tumor clones in adjacent lung.

Assay used: immunoSEQ multiplex PCR; TCRdb lists only in-frame clones, some missing. Of 50,000 to 65,000 clones in the sample, about four fifths were seen once. The ends were cut back, 4 bases at V and 5 bases at J, with 8 bases in the middle. The CDR3 consists of 13 residues. The germline V gene has CDR1 SNHLY and CDR2 FYNNEI. V and J are TRBV2 and TRBJ2-2; no clear D. Material: PBMCs, obtained before any cancer treatment. This clonotype was obtained from a man between 35 and 75 years old with stage II lung adenocarcinoma. CDR3: CASSGRWTGELFF. CDR3 nucleotide sequence: TGTGCCAGCAGTGGACGGTGGACCGGGGAGCTGTTTTTT.